What follows are 8 T cell receptor beta chains derived from one specimen sequenced in a study of cytomegalovirus exposure and HLA in healthy donors. Researchers ran the PCR with 60 Vbeta and 13 Jbeta primers. Libraries were prepared by immunoSEQ multiplex PCR; TCRdb keeps only in-frame clonotypes and omits some of them. The table has about 200,000 clones, less than 80% seen once. Specimen: PBMCs. The receptors here all came from a girl aged 2 to 10 in good health and CMV-seronegative.

The chain links TRBV7-9 to TRBJ2-1; 11 bases are a match to TRBD2. The length of the CDR3 is 16 residues. The ends lost 6 bases at V and 7 bases at J; junction bases unmatched: 11. Germline CDR1 and CDR2: SEHNR and FQNEAQ (reference sequence). The CDR3 protein is CASRDTSGGDLNEQFF. CDR3 coding DNA: TGTGCCAGCAGGGATACTAGCGGGGGCGACTTAAATGAGCAGTTCTTC. Full variable domain (missing parts from reference TRBV7-9 and TRBJ2-1): DTGVSQNPRHKITKRGQNVTFRCDPISEHNRLYWYRQTLGQGPEFLTYFQNEAQLEKSRLLSDRFSAERPKGSFSTLEIQRTEQGDSAMYLCASRDTSGGDLNEQFFGPGTRLTVL.

V is TRBV6-5 and J is TRBJ1-1, with 8 bases matching TRBD1. Trimming removed 7 bases from V and 1 base from J; junction bases left unmatched: 5. This CDR3 spans 14 amino acids. CDR1 and CDR2 (germline): MNHEY, SVGAGI. CDR3 residues: CASNAGGANTEAFF. The CDR3 DNA follows: TGTGCCAGCAACGCAGGGGGCGCGAACACTGAAGCTTTCTTT.

This clone has just a few counts. The chain has TRBV6-5 and TRBJ1-1; 8 bases agree with TRBD1. J lost 5 bases, V lost 5 bases, and 4 bases had no gene match. This CDR3 spans 13 amino acids. CDR1 is MNHEY, CDR2 SVGAGI, per germline. CDR3 in amino acids: CASSQGAGTEAFF. CDR3 coding DNA: TGTGCCAGCAGTCAGGGGGCTGGGACTGAAGCTTTCTTT.

This clone was seen only a few times. The genes are TRBV9 and TRBJ2-5; 9 bases align to TRBD2. V gave up 3 bases and J gave up 7 bases; unmatched junction bases: 10. This CDR3 has 15 amino acids. Germline lookup yields CDR1 SGDLS and CDR2 YYNGEE. CDR3 nucleotides: TGTGCCAGCAGCGCAACACCGGGACTAGCTGGGACCCAGTACTTC. Protein: CASSATPGLAGTQYF.

This clone was seen a few times. This sequence joins TRBV15 and TRBJ1-1, with a possible D match to TRBD1 (6 bases). The CDR3 has 12 residues. Trimming stripped 6 bases from V and 8 bases from J, with 13 bases between. The germline V gene encodes CDR1 LNHNV and CDR2 YYDKDF (reference sequence). This CDR3 reads CATRKQGSEAFF. CDR3 nucleotide sequence: TGTGCCACCAGGAAACAGGGAAGCGAAGCTTTCTTT.

The gene calls are TRBV6-1 and TRBJ2-3, with a weak D call TRBD2 (6 bases). The CDR3 has 19 amino acids. V was pared by 2 bases and J by 0 bases, with 21 bases between. Germline V lookup: CDR1 MNHNS, CDR2 SASEGT. Here the CDR3 reads CASSESPFFGGTSTDTQYF. CDR3 DNA sequence: TGTGCCAGCAGTGAATCCCCATTCTTCGGAGGGACTAGCACAGATACGCAGTATTTT.

V usage is TRBV6-1 and J usage is TRBJ2-2; the match to TRBD1 covers 10 bases. With V trimmed by 1 base and J by 7 bases, 0 bases remained unmatched. There are 14 residues in the CDR3. Germline V gives CDR1 MNHNS, CDR2 SASEGT. CDR3: CASSEGTGGGELFF. CDR3 nucleotide sequence: TGTGCCAGCAGTGAAGGGACAGGGGGCGGGGAGCTGTTTTTT.

This clone was recorded only once. The chain is built from TRBV21-1 and TRBJ1-2. TRBV21-1 is a known pseudogene. CDR3 size: 11 residues. Written as DNA, the CDR3 is TGTGCCAGCAGCAAAGATCGGGGCTACACCTTC. Translation: CASSKDRGYTF.